The TCR beta chain described here comes from a study of blood T cells in healthy people across ages. Turning to the study itself: Capture by template switching was about one barcoded beta molecule per two T cells.

This clonotype came up many times. The authors ran a second PCR of roughly 6 to 11 cycles using a sample-barcoded 5' primer and a J-beta primer mix. MiXCR was run by TCRdb on the 5' RACE reads, yielding one entry per CDR3 protein. This table holds over 700,000 distinct CDR3 sequences, roughly 25% found once. V was pared by 10 bases and J by 1 base, with 19 bases between. This CDR3 is built from 15 residues. Germline-derived CDR1 and CDR2 are SEHNR and FQNEAQ (reference sequence). A further study also used this sample, focusing on T cells of mothers and their children. That work adds: Donors comprised a few healthy Caucasian mothers plus their six children.

The clonotype originates from a boy younger than 18 in good health. Input material: blood. V is TRBV7-9 and J is TRBJ2-5; D call uncertain. The CDR3 is CATGGPDHFQETQYF. The CDR3 region has the DNA TGTGCCACCGGTGGACCCGACCATTTCCAAGAGACCCAGTACTTC.